This entry lists 25 T cell receptor beta chains sequenced from one sample in a study of cytomegalovirus exposure and HLA in healthy donors. Amplification used 60 Vbeta primers and 13 Jbeta primers. Here immunoSEQ multiplex PCR was the method, and the copy in TCRdb shows in-frame clones only, minus some. Of 120,000 or so clones in the sample, around three quarters were seen once. The sequenced sample consisted of PBMCs. The origin of the receptors is a man aged 30 to 39 in good health and CMV-seropositive.

The V call is TRBV29-1, the J call TRBJ1-2, with 8 bases identical to TRBD1. V was pared by 1 base and J by 1 base, with 2 bases of the junction left unmatched. The CDR3 sequence is 14 residues long. Germline assignment: CDR1 SQVTM and CDR2 ANQGSEA. CDR3 DNA: TGCAGCGTTGAAGCACAGGGGGTTAACTATGGCTACACCTTC. It encodes CSVEAQGVNYGYTF.

This sequence joins TRBV10-3 and TRBJ2-7, with TRBD1 matching 10 bases. Germline V gives CDR1 ENHRY, CDR2 SYGVKD. CDR3 size: 16 residues. V trimming: 2 bases; J trimming: 0 bases; junction bases outside the gene matches: 4. The chain's CDR3 is CAISEGTGAFSYEQYF. Written as DNA, the CDR3 is TGTGCCATCAGTGAGGGGACAGGGGCCTTCTCCTACGAGCAGTACTTC.

The rearrangement joins TRBV4-1 to TRBJ2-7; D perhaps matches TRBD2 (7 bases). V was trimmed by 1 base and J by 3 bases, leaving 19 bases between them. Germline-derived CDR1 and CDR2 are MGHRA and YSYEKL. The CDR3 sequence is 17 residues long. CDR3 protein: CASSQGFLGGADYEQYF. In DNA form, the CDR3 reads TGCGCCAGCAGCCAAGGGTTTTTGGGGGGGGCCGACTACGAGCAGTACTTC.

The rearrangement joins TRBV7-8 to TRBJ2-7, with TRBD1 as a possible D gene (6 bases). CDR1 is SGHVS and CDR2 is FQNEAQ in the germline V gene. The CDR3 runs to 14 residues. V lost 1 base and J 4 bases, leaving 11 bases between the germline ends. The CDR3 spells CASSLVGTSYEQYF. CDR3 DNA: TGTGCCAGCAGCTTAGTCGGGACATCTTACGAGCAGTACTTC. The whole variable domain, remainder taken from reference TRBV7-8 and TRBJ2-7, is GAGVSQSPRYKVAKRGQDVALRCDPISGHVSLFWYQQALGQGPEFLTYFQNEAQLDKSGLPSDRFFAERPEGSVSTLKIQRTQQEDSAVYLCASSLVGTSYEQYFGPGTRLTVT.

This clone was observed once. The J gene is TRBJ1-6, the V gene TRBV6-5, with 9 nucleotides matching TRBD1. CDR1 is MNHEY and CDR2 is SVGAGI in the germline V gene. Trimming cost V 0 bases and J 10 bases; bases outside gene matches: 4. The CDR3 consists of 15 residues. CDR3 coding DNA: TGTGCCAGCAGTTACTCGGGGACAGGGAAATCACCCCTCCACTTT. Encoded protein: CASSYSGTGKSPLHF.

The CDR3 DNA reads TGTGCCATCAGTTTGGGACTTGTAGTCCCCACTGAAGCTTTCTTT. Translation: CAISLGLVVPTEAFF. This chain uses TRBV10-3 with TRBJ1-1, with a possible D match to TRBD1 (5 bases). The V gene lost 5 bases and the J gene lost 4 bases, with 17 bases spanning the gap. The CDR3 consists of 15 residues. Looked up from germline, CDR1 is ENHRY and CDR2 is SYGVKD.

J is TRBJ1-2 and V is TRBV4-1; 7 nucleotides match TRBD1. Losses at the gene ends were 3 bases for V and 2 bases for J; bases not matched to a gene: 6. The CDR3 consists of 15 residues. Germline V lookup: CDR1 MGHRA, CDR2 YSYEKL. CDR3 in DNA: TGCGCCAGCAGCCAGAGGGACAGCCAAAACTATGGCTACACCTTC. It codes for CASSQRDSQNYGYTF.

The V call is TRBV19, the J call TRBJ1-5; 7 nucleotides match TRBD1. The trim removed 6 bases at V and 0 bases at J, leaving 2 bases unmatched. Germline V gene lookup returns CDR1 LNHDA and CDR2 SQIVND (reference sequence). CDR3 length: 14 residues. CDR3 in DNA: TGTGCCAGTAGGACAGGGCTTAGCAATCAGCCCCAGCATTTT. Protein sequence: CASRTGLSNQPQHF.

The chain carries TRBV25-1 and TRBJ2-1, with D possibly being TRBD1 (6 bases). The CDR3 runs 16 residues. Trimming pared 5 bases from V and 0 bases from J, leaving 14 bases between. Germline loops: CDR1 MGHDK, CDR2 SYGVNS. CDR3 coding DNA: TGTGCCAGCAGTCAATCTAGGGGGAGCTCCTACAATGAGCAGTTCTTC. It encodes CASSQSRGSSYNEQFF.

In the case of this clone: The sample carries other DNA sequences with the same CDR3. V usage is TRBV5-6 and J usage is TRBJ2-2; tentatively, D is TRBD1 (5 bases). This CDR3 is built from 13 residues. V shed 2 bases and J shed 5 bases, with 7 bases lying between them. The germline V gene encodes CDR1 SGHDT and CDR2 YYEEEE. The CDR3 nucleotides are TGTGCCAGCAGCTTTCAGGGAACCGGGGAGCTGTTTTTT. It yields the protein CASSFQGTGELFF. The full variable domain, rest sourced from reference TRBV5-6 and TRBJ2-2, is DAGVTQSPTHLIKTRGQQVTLRCSPKSGHDTVSWYQQALGQGPQFIFQYYEEEERQRGNFPDRFSGHQFPNYSSELNVNALLLGDSALYLCASSFQGTGELFFGEGSRLTVL.

This sequence joins TRBV27 and TRBJ2-5, with TRBD2 as a possible D gene (6 bases). CDR1 and CDR2 from the germline V gene are MNHEY and SMNVEV (reference sequence). Trimming took off 2 bases at V and 4 bases at J, with 8 bases between the two ends. The CDR3 consists of 13 residues. The CDR3 DNA reads as TGTGCCAGCAGTTTACGTAGCGGAGAGACCCAGTACTTC. Translation gives CASSLRSGETQYF.

There are a few counts of this clone. In nucleotides, the CDR3 is TGTGCCAGCAGTGTTCGGGGACAGGGGGAGGTTCGTGAGCAGTTCTTC. Its translation: CASSVRGQGEVREQFF. The chain links TRBV6-4 to TRBJ2-1; 11 positions match TRBD1. The CDR3 sequence is 16 residues long. V shed 4 bases, J shed 9 bases, and the junction held 11 bases outside the gene matches. In germline, CDR1 is MRHNA, CDR2 SNTAGT.

V and J are TRBV21-1 and TRBJ1-2; TRBD1, the table's D call, was not compared with the DNA. TRBV21-1 corresponds to a pseudogene. This CDR3 has 15 residues. The CDR3: CASSSRDIVNYGYTF. The CDR3 nucleotides read TGTGCCAGCAGCTCACGGGACATCGTCAACTATGGCTACACCTTC.

The chain links TRBV13 to TRBJ2-7, with 9 bases that match TRBD1. CDR3 length: 14 amino acids. In germline, CDR1 is PRHDT, CDR2 FYEKMQ (reference sequence). J was trimmed by 4 bases and V by 5 bases; bases with no gene match: 6. CDR3 amino acids: CASSPDRGAYEQYF. CDR3 nucleotide sequence: TGTGCCAGCAGCCCCGACAGGGGGGCTTACGAGCAGTACTTC. The variable domain in full, with the rest retrieved from reference TRBV13 and TRBJ2-7, is AAGVIQSPRHLIKEKRETATLKCYPIPRHDTVYWYQQGPGQDPQFLISFYEKMQSDKGSIPDRFSAQQFSDYHSELNMSSLELGDSALYFCASSPDRGAYEQYFGPGTRLTVT.

The gene calls are TRBV27 and TRBJ2-5; the match to TRBD2 covers 10 bases. The CDR3 runs 14 residues. The J segment lost 4 bases and the V segment lost 7 bases, leaving 6 bases of the junction unmatched. Germline V gene lookup returns CDR1 MNHEY and CDR2 SMNVEV (reference sequence). The CDR3 region has the DNA TGTGCCAGCACCCCCAGCGGGGGGGTAGAGACCCAGTACTTC. It encodes CASTPSGGVETQYF.

This chain uses TRBV7-8 with TRBJ2-7; D gene ambiguous. The CDR3 totals 15 residues. The germline gives CDR1 SGHVS, CDR2 FQNEAQ. Trimming stripped 2 bases from V and 1 base from J, with 12 bases between. CDR3 region: CASSLLGQASYEQYF. The CDR3 DNA reads as TGTGCCAGCAGCTTACTTGGGCAGGCGTCCTACGAGCAGTACTTC.

V and J are TRBV19 and TRBJ1-2; the match to TRBD1 covers 8 bases. Germline assignment: CDR1 LNHDA and CDR2 SQIVND (reference sequence). There are 16 residues in the CDR3. V gave up 2 bases and J gave up 8 bases; unmatched junction bases: 13. CDR3 in DNA: TGTGCCAGTAGTATAATACGGACAGGGAGAATGTGGGGCTACACCTTC. Its translation: CASSIIRTGRMWGYTF. The complete variable domain, with remaining parts taken from reference TRBV19 and TRBJ1-2, reads DGGITQSPKYLFRKEGQNVTLSCEQNLNHDAMYWYRQDPGQGLRLIYYSQIVNDFQKGDIAEGYSVSREKKESFPLTVTSAQKNPTAFYLCASSIIRTGRMWGYTFGSGTRLTVV.

This clone occurred a few times. This chain joins TRBV7-9 and TRBJ2-7, with D unresolved. The length of the CDR3 is 17 residues. Between the trimmed V and J ends, which lost 1 base and 1 base, there was a span of 17 bases. Germline lookup yields CDR1 SEHNR and CDR2 FQNEAQ (reference sequence). CDR3 sequence (DNA): TGTGCCAGCAGCTTAGGTTCCCCGACCTACAGATCCTACGAGCAGTACTTC. This codes for CASSLGSPTYRSYEQYF.

About this clone: Different DNA sequences within this sample yield the same CDR3. The gene calls are TRBV6-1 and TRBJ1-6; D remains ambiguous. There are 14 residues in the CDR3. V gave up 4 bases and J gave up 5 bases, with 9 bases separating them. Germline loops: CDR1 MNHNS, CDR2 SASEGT. The CDR3 DNA follows: TGTGCCAGCAGTGTACAGATCCATAATTCACCCCTCCACTTT. Its protein is CASSVQIHNSPLHF.

The chain is built from TRBV7-9 and TRBJ2-7; 9 bases map to TRBD2. The V gene's germline CDR1 is SEHNR and CDR2 FQNEAQ (reference sequence). The CDR3 has 16 residues. After removal of 2 bases from V and 0 bases from J, the junction contained 5 bases not matched to a gene. The CDR3 is CASSLLSGGPSYEQYF. For the CDR3, the DNA is TGTGCCAGCAGCTTATTGAGCGGGGGGCCCTCCTACGAGCAGTACTTC.

The chain combines TRBV5-1 with TRBJ2-3, with 12 bases that match TRBD1. From germline, CDR1 is SGHRS and CDR2 YFSETQ. The CDR3 length is 14 residues. V was pared by 7 bases and J by 3 bases, with 3 bases of the junction left unmatched. In nucleotides, the CDR3 is TGCGCCAGCGGGACAGGGGGCGGAACAGATACGCAGTATTTT. Its protein product is CASGTGGGTDTQYF.

Comment on this clone: This sample also contains other DNA sequences that code for the same CDR3. The chain links TRBV5-1 to TRBJ2-1; no definite D call. CDR3 length: 11 amino acids. Germline CDR1 reads SGHRS; CDR2 reads YFSETQ. Trimming took 2 bases from V and 6 from J, leaving 3 bases between them. CDR3 nucleotide sequence: TGCGCCAGCAGCTTAGCCAATGAGCAGTTCTTC. It translates to CASSLANEQFF.

The V and J genes are TRBV28 and TRBJ2-2; tentative D call: TRBD2 (5 bases). This CDR3 comprises 16 residues. V was clipped by 8 bases and J by 0 bases, with 16 bases between them. CDR1 and CDR2 (germline): MDHEN, SYDVKM. CDR3 amino acids: CASSIGVGTNTGELFF. The CDR3 DNA reads as TGTGCCAGCTCCATCGGGGTAGGAACGAACACCGGGGAGCTGTTTTTT.

CDR3 amino acids: CASGRTGGTEKLFF. The CDR3 DNA reads as TGTGCTAGTGGCCGGACAGGGGGTACTGAAAAACTGTTTTTT. The chain carries TRBV12-5 and TRBJ1-4, with 10 bases matching TRBD1. Germline values: CDR1 LGHNT, CDR2 FRNRAP. Trimming removed 6 bases from V and 7 bases from J; junction bases left unmatched: 5. This CDR3 is built from 14 residues.

The chain links TRBV19 to TRBJ2-2, with 7 bases lining up with TRBD1. Trimming cost V 5 bases and J 7 bases; bases outside gene matches: 7. The CDR3 is 14 residues long. The V gene's germline CDR1 is LNHDA and CDR2 SQIVND (reference sequence). For the CDR3, the DNA is TGTGCCAGTAGTTACGGACAGGCCGGCGGGGAGCTGTTTTTT. This translates into CASSYGQAGGELFF.